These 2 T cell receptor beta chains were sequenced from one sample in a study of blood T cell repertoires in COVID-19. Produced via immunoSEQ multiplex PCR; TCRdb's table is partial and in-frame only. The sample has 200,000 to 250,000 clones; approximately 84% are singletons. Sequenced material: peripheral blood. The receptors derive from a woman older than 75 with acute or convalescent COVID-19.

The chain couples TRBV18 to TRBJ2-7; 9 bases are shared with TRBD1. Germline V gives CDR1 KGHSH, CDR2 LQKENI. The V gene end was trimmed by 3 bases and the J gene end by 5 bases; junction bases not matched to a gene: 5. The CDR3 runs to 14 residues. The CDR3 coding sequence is TGTGCCAGCTCACCGGGGACAGGGAAAAACGAGCAGTACTTC. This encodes CASSPGTGKNEQYF.

As DNA, the CDR3 is TGTGCCAGCAGTTACGCGACTTCACGCGCAGATACGCAGTATTTT. This codes for CASSYATSRADTQYF. The chain links TRBV6-5 to TRBJ2-3; D gene ambiguous. Germline CDR1 reads MNHEY; CDR2 reads SVGAGI. V was clipped by 2 bases and J by 4 bases, with 13 bases between them. This CDR3 is built from 15 residues.